Listed here are 31 T cell receptor beta chains from one sample, sequenced in a study of spatial heterogeneity in lung cancer. The sample's time point: blood at routine non-recurrence follow-up after resection. Tumor, nontumor lung or frozen PBMC supplied whole RNA that was sequenced unsorted. MiXCR was run by TCRdb on the 5' RACE reads, yielding one entry per CDR3 protein. In the table there are about 47,000 distinct CDR3 sequences, 6% to 8.5% of which are singletons. The material sequenced was PBMCs, taken at follow-up. These receptors were obtained from a female donor with early-stage non-small cell lung cancer.

J is TRBJ1-2 and V is TRBV3-1; weak D call: TRBD1 (5 bases). CDR1 is LGHDT and CDR2 is YNNKEL in the germline V gene (reference sequence). The CDR3 has 13 residues. Trimming took 4 bases from V and 4 from J, leaving 10 bases between them. The CDR3 here is CASSLRQSYGYTF. In nucleotides, the CDR3 is TGTGCCAGCAGCCTCCGACAGAGCTATGGCTACACCTTC. The variable domain in full, with the rest retrieved from reference TRBV3-1 and TRBJ1-2, is DTAVSQTPKYLVTQMGNDKSIKCEQNLGHDTMYWYKQDSKKFLKIMFSYNNKELIINETVPNRFSPKSPDKAHLNLHINSLELGDSAVYFCASSLRQSYGYTFGSGTRLTVV.

As to this clonotype: A much bigger clone sits one base away, suggesting this may be a read error. The V and J genes are TRBV11-2 and TRBJ2-7; maybe TRBD1 (5 bases). CDR1 is SGHAT, CDR2 FQNNGV, per germline. CDR3 size: 17 residues. Trimming removed 4 bases from V and 2 bases from J, with 21 bases in between. DNA for the CDR3: TGTGCCAGCAGCTCCCAAAAAGGGGCCCTACGGGCCTACGAGCAGTACTTC. This translates into CASSSQKGALRAYEQYF.

About this clonotype itself: The junction departs from germline at one end; a sequencing error may be responsible. The chain couples TRBV3-1 to TRBJ2-5; a weak D match, TRBD2 (5 bases). The CDR3 sequence is 12 residues long. Germline V gene lookup returns CDR1 LGHDT and CDR2 YNNKEL (reference sequence). The DNA of the CDR3 is TGTGCCAGCAGCCAGAGGAAGGAAGGGAGTTTCTTC. It is translated as CASSQRKEGSFF.

This clonotype was seen a handful of times. The V call is TRBV5-5, the J call TRBJ2-3; TRBD2 aligns across 8 bases. The V and J ends lost 2 bases and 0 bases, in that order; junction bases with no gene match: 8. In germline, CDR1 is SGHKS, CDR2 YYEKEE (reference sequence). CDR3 length: 17 amino acids. The CDR3 DNA reads TGTGCCAGCAGCTTATCGGGAAGCGGGGGAAGCACAGATACGCAGTATTTT. Translated, it gives CASSLSGSGGSTDTQYF.

The V call is TRBV5-1, the J call TRBJ2-3; 8 bases agree with TRBD1. Trimming removed 3 bases from V and 7 bases from J; junction bases left unmatched: 7. This CDR3 region has 14 residues. Germline V gives CDR1 SGHRS, CDR2 YFSETQ. The CDR3 is CASSSGQGKNTQYF. The CDR3, as DNA: TGCGCCAGCAGCTCAGGACAGGGTAAAAATACGCAGTATTTT. Full variable domain (rest looked up from reference TRBV5-1 and TRBJ2-3): KAGVTQTPRYLIKTRGQQVTLSCSPISGHRSVSWYQQTPGQGLQFLFEYFSETQRNKGNFPGRFSGRQFSNSRSEMNVSTLELGDSALYLCASSSGQGKNTQYFGPGTRLTVL.

This clonotype came up many times. The V gene is TRBV7-9, the J gene TRBJ2-1, with 14 bases identical to TRBD2. Germline V gives CDR1 SEHNR, CDR2 FQNEAQ (reference sequence). This CDR3 comprises 18 residues. The V segment lost 1 base and the J segment 3 bases; nucleotides outside the gene matches: 5. The CDR3 DNA sequence: TGTGCCAGCAGCTTAGGTGGACTAGCGGGGGGCCACTACAATGAGCAGTTCTTC. This sequence encodes CASSLGGLAGGHYNEQFF. The full variable domain, its missing parts supplied by reference TRBV7-9 and TRBJ2-1, is DTGVSQNPRHKITKRGQNVTFRCDPISEHNRLYWYRQTLGQGPEFLTYFQNEAQLEKSRLLSDRFSAERPKGSFSTLEIQRTEQGDSAMYLCASSLGGLAGGHYNEQFFGPGTRLTVL.

The J gene is TRBJ2-3, the V gene TRBV12-3 or TRBV12-4, with D hard to call. CDR3 length equals 14 residues. V lost 2 bases to trimming and J lost 2 bases, with 8 bases between them. The CDR3 protein is CASSLNLYTDTQYF. CDR3 nucleotides: TGTGCCAGCAGTTTAAACCTCTACACAGATACGCAGTATTTT.

The chain carries TRBV2 and TRBJ2-2, with D unclear. The V and J ends lost 6 bases and 7 bases respectively, with 12 bases between them. The CDR3 has 13 amino acids. Germline V gene lookup returns CDR1 SNHLY and CDR2 FYNNEI. The CDR3 bases are TGTGCCAGCAGGTCTTTAACAGACGGGGAGCTGTTTTTT. Translated, it gives CASRSLTDGELFF.

V and J are TRBV5-1 and TRBJ2-5; 7 bases line up with TRBD1. The CDR3 contains 14 residues. V gave up 5 bases and J gave up 1 base; unmatched junction bases: 5. Germline loops: CDR1 SGHRS, CDR2 YFSETQ. CDR3 nucleotides: TGCGCCAGCAGTTTAGGGACAGCCCAAGAGACCCAGTACTTC. Translating gives CASSLGTAQETQYF.

This chain connects TRBV29-1 to TRBJ2-5; D is tentatively TRBD1 or TRBD2 (5 bases each). Germline V gene data show CDR1 as SQVTM and CDR2 as ANQGSEA. Trimming stripped 3 bases from V and 2 bases from J, with 10 bases between. This CDR3 region has 13 residues. In DNA form, the CDR3 reads TGCAGCGTTGAGGTCGGGGCTCAAGAGACCCAGTACTTC. Encoded protein: CSVEVGAQETQYF.

This clonotype was detected ten times or more. The genes are TRBV5-6 and TRBJ2-7; a weak D match, TRBD1 (6 bases). The CDR3 spans 15 residues. The V end lost 4 bases, the J end lost 0 bases, and 14 bases lay between the germline ends. The germline gives CDR1 SGHDT, CDR2 YYEEEE. The CDR3 DNA sequence: TGTGCCAGCAGCGACCAGGGGTTTCCCTCCTACGAGCAGTACTTC. It yields the protein CASSDQGFPSYEQYF. Full variable domain (missing parts from reference TRBV5-6 and TRBJ2-7): DAGVTQSPTHLIKTRGQQVTLRCSPKSGHDTVSWYQQALGQGPQFIFQYYEEEERQRGNFPDRFSGHQFPNYSSELNVNALLLGDSALYLCASSDQGFPSYEQYFGPGTRLTVT.

There are a few counts of this clonotype. The chain combines TRBV30 with TRBJ2-3; TRBD1 is a possible D gene (6 bases). The germline V gene has CDR1 GTSNPN and CDR2 SVGIG (reference sequence). The V end lost 3 bases, the J end lost 1 base, and 20 bases lay between the germline ends. This CDR3 contains 17 residues. CDR3: CAWSDGQTIMGTDTQYF. CDR3 nucleotides: TGTGCCTGGAGCGACGGACAGACCATCATGGGCACAGATACGCAGTATTTT.

J is TRBJ2-3 and V is TRBV7-2, with TRBD2 identical over 8 bases. The junction had 7 bases not matched to a gene; V was cut back by 3 bases and J by 5 bases. CDR1 is SGHTA, CDR2 FQGNSA, per germline. CDR3 length equals 15 residues. CDR3 DNA sequence: TGTGCCAGCAGCTTGTCCGGGGGGGGCGGAGATACGCAGTATTTT. Amino acids: CASSLSGGGGDTQYF.

The chain recombines TRBV7-9 with TRBJ2-1, with 9 nucleotides matching TRBD1. Germline V gives CDR1 SEHNR, CDR2 FQNEAQ (reference sequence). V lost 6 bases to trimming and J lost 5 bases; unmatched junction nucleotides: 17. The CDR3 length is 18 residues. CDR3 DNA: TGTGCCAGCAGTAACCGGGACAGGGACCCACACGGGGACAATGAGCAGTTCTTC. This sequence encodes CASSNRDRDPHGDNEQFF. Combining the CDR3 with reference TRBV7-9 and TRBJ2-1 gives the whole variable domain DTGVSQNPRHKITKRGQNVTFRCDPISEHNRLYWYRQTLGQGPEFLTYFQNEAQLEKSRLLSDRFSAERPKGSFSTLEIQRTEQGDSAMYLCASSNRDRDPHGDNEQFFGPGTRLTVL.

At least ten counts were recorded for this clonotype. J is TRBJ2-3 and V is TRBV24-1; D might be TRBD1 or TRBD2, each matching 5 bases. Trimming stripped 2 bases from V and 8 bases from J, with 7 bases between. Germline loops: CDR1 KGHDR, CDR2 SFDVKD. The CDR3 contains 12 residues. CDR3 region: CATSDWGSTQYF. In DNA form, the CDR3 reads TGTGCCACCAGTGATTGGGGGTCTACGCAGTATTTT.

This chain joins TRBV7-2 and TRBJ2-1, with a weak D call TRBD1 (5 bases). V dropped 6 bases and J dropped 8 bases, with 11 bases sitting between them. CDR3 length: 12 amino acids. Germline CDR1 reads SGHTA; CDR2 reads FQGNSA. The CDR3 region is CASRGVIHEQFF. The CDR3 DNA is TGTGCCAGCAGAGGGGTTATTCATGAGCAGTTCTTC. The whole variable domain, remainder taken from reference TRBV7-2 and TRBJ2-1, is GAGVSQSPSNKVTEKGKDVELRCDPISGHTALYWYRQSLGQGLEFLIYFQGNSAPDKSGLPSDRFSAERTGGSVSTLTIQRTQQEDSAVYLCASRGVIHEQFFGPGTRLTVL.

This sequence joins TRBV27 and TRBJ2-7; D not certain. V lost 5 bases, J lost 0 bases, and 17 bases lay in between. The germline CDR1 and CDR2 sequences are MNHEY and SMNVEV (reference sequence). The CDR3 is 16 amino acids. Here the CDR3 reads CASSPLMDVSSYEQYF. CDR3 coding DNA: TGTGCCAGCAGTCCGCTGATGGACGTAAGCTCCTACGAGCAGTACTTC.

A few counts support this clonotype. The chain has TRBV18 and TRBJ2-5; 12 bases are a match to TRBD2. The germline CDR1 and CDR2 sequences are KGHSH and LQKENI. The V segment lost 3 bases and the J segment 2 bases; nucleotides outside the gene matches: 13. The length of the CDR3 is 19 residues. The CDR3 sequence is CASSPTSGGPPSRQETQYF. For the CDR3, the DNA is TGTGCCAGCTCACCGACTAGCGGGGGACCTCCCAGCCGGCAAGAGACCCAGTACTTC.

V usage is TRBV12-3 or TRBV12-4 and J usage is TRBJ1-3; no reliable D call. The CDR3 length is 12 residues. The germline V and J ends were trimmed by 2 bases and 8 bases, with 7 bases remaining between them. Here the CDR3 DNA reads TGTGCCAGCAGTTTACATGGGGACACCATATATTTT. It encodes CASSLHGDTIYF.

This clonotype was found many times. The rearrangement joins TRBV20-1 to TRBJ1-1; no firm D call. The V gene lost 1 base and the J gene lost 1 base, with 7 bases spanning the gap. The CDR3 is 13 amino acids. In germline, CDR1 is DFQATT, CDR2 SNEGSKA (reference sequence). CDR3 region: CSARGGPNTEAFF. For the CDR3, the DNA is TGCAGTGCTAGAGGAGGCCCGAACACTGAAGCTTTCTTT.

This clonotype was counted ten times or more. The rearrangement joins TRBV5-1 to TRBJ2-5, with 7 positions matching TRBD1. Germline V gene sequence: CDR1 SGHRS, CDR2 YFSETQ. Unmatched junction bases numbered 6, after V lost 0 bases and J lost 4 bases. CDR3 length: 15 residues. In DNA form, the CDR3 reads TGCGCCAGCAGCTTGGACAGGGGTTTAGGAGAGACCCAGTACTTC. Translating gives CASSLDRGLGETQYF.

At least ten counts were recorded for this clonotype. V gene TRBV5-1 combines with J gene TRBJ2-5; D is uncertain. The CDR3 has 14 residues. With 0 bases removed from V and 1 base from J, the gap between germline ends came to 7 bases. Germline V lookup: CDR1 SGHRS, CDR2 YFSETQ. Written as DNA, the CDR3 is TGCGCCAGCAGCTTGGGGGCAGCCCAAGAGACCCAGTACTTC. Its translation: CASSLGAAQETQYF.

This clonotype was seen only a few times. This sequence joins TRBV5-1 and TRBJ2-1; D unresolved. Deletions cut 1 base from V and 0 bases from J, with 8 bases between. Per germline, CDR1 SGHRS and CDR2 YFSETQ. This CDR3 is 15 amino acids long. This CDR3 reads CASSLSTSSYNEQFF. CDR3 DNA sequence: TGCGCCAGCAGCTTGTCGACCAGCTCCTACAATGAGCAGTTCTTC.

This clonotype was observed a few times. The rearrangement joins TRBV20-1 to TRBJ2-7; 7 nucleotides line up with TRBD1. The CDR3 runs 14 residues. CDR1 and CDR2 from the germline V gene are DFQATT and SNEGSKA (reference sequence). V lost 5 bases, J lost 4 bases, and 11 bases stayed unmatched. The CDR3 DNA reads TGCAGTGCTCTCCCCGGCCAGGGGGTTTACGAGCAGTACTTC. Residues: CSALPGQGVYEQYF.

This chain links TRBV7-3 with TRBJ2-6; perhaps TRBD1 as D (6 bases). The CDR3 length is 18 residues. Germline CDR1 SGHTA, CDR2 FQGTGA. The ends were cut back, 5 bases at V and 0 bases at J, with 17 bases in the middle. This chain's CDR3 is CASSLRDTFNSGANVLTF. The CDR3 DNA follows: TGTGCCAGCAGCCTCCGGGACACGTTCAACTCTGGGGCCAACGTCCTGACTTTC. Complete variable domain (other parts from reference TRBV7-3 and TRBJ2-6): GAGVSQTPSNKVTEKGKYVELRCDPISGHTALYWYRQSLGQGPEFLIYFQGTGAADDSGLPNDRFFAVRPEGSVSTLKIQRTERGDSAVYLCASSLRDTFNSGANVLTFGAGSRLTVL.

The chain combines TRBV7-2 with TRBJ2-7; 12 bases agree with TRBD2. This CDR3 spans 15 amino acids. CDR1 and CDR2 (germline): SGHTA, FQGNSA. J lost 6 bases, V lost 3 bases, and 6 bases had no gene match. The CDR3 protein is CASSLGGTSGSEQYF. The CDR3 nucleotides are TGTGCCAGCAGCTTGGGAGGGACTAGCGGGTCCGAGCAGTACTTC.

Many counts were recorded for this clonotype. V gene TRBV20-1 combines with J gene TRBJ2-6, with a possible D match to TRBD2 (6 bases). This CDR3 is built from 14 residues. Germline V gene lookup returns CDR1 DFQATT and CDR2 SNEGSKA (reference sequence). The V end lost 5 bases, the J end lost 3 bases, and 11 bases lay between the germline ends. CDR3 DNA: TGCAGTGCTCCCGGGGGATATGGGGCCAACGTCCTGACTTTC. It is translated as CSAPGGYGANVLTF.

There are a few counts of this clonotype. The rearrangement uses TRBV6-2 or TRBV6-3 and TRBJ2-5; D remains unclear. The CDR3 runs 9 residues. Germline V CDR1 and CDR2: MNHEY, SVGEGT. Between the trimmed V and J ends, which lost 9 bases and 4 bases, there was a span of 3 bases. CDR3 nucleotide sequence: TGTGCCAGAGGAGAGACCCAGTACTTC. This encodes CARGETQYF.

Many counts were recorded for this clonotype. The chain combines TRBV7-3 with TRBJ2-2, with D unclear. V lost 0 bases, J lost 1 base, and 3 bases lay in between. The germline CDR1 and CDR2 sequences are SGHTA and FQGTGA. This CDR3 is 14 amino acids long. The CDR3 DNA reads TGTGCCAGCAGCTTAACCAGGAACACCGGGGAGCTGTTTTTT. This gives the protein CASSLTRNTGELFF.

This clonotype showed up many times. This sequence joins TRBV5-1 and TRBJ2-1, with a weak D call TRBD1 (6 bases). CDR1 SGHRS and CDR2 YFSETQ come from the germline V gene. The V and J ends lost 2 bases and 6 bases respectively, with 15 bases between them. This CDR3 has 15 residues. The CDR3 loop reads CASSFRGEGGNEQFF. DNA for the CDR3: TGCGCCAGCAGCTTCAGGGGTGAGGGTGGCAATGAGCAGTTCTTC.

This clonotype was recorded a few times. This chain uses TRBV6-5 with TRBJ2-7; 7 positions agree with TRBD2. Losses at the gene ends were 0 bases for V and 4 bases for J; bases not matched to a gene: 6. Germline CDR1 is MNHEY and CDR2 is SVGAGI. The CDR3 sequence is 15 residues long. CDR3 sequence: CASSYSRSGSYEQYF. The CDR3 DNA reads TGTGCCAGCAGTTACTCGCGTAGCGGGTCATACGAGCAGTACTTC.